The next 20 T cell receptor beta chains were all read from a single sample in a study of cytomegalovirus exposure and HLA in healthy donors. The PCR had 60 Vbeta and 13 Jbeta primers. Sequencing was performed with immunoSEQ multiplex PCR; in TCRdb, only in-frame clones are kept and a portion is missing. This sample yields 100,000 to 150,000 clones, of which more than 80% are seen a single time; approximately 9% belongs to the top ten. Input material: PBMCs. The receptors derive from a man aged 25-45 years in good health and CMV-seropositive.

The rearrangement uses TRBV28 and TRBJ2-7; D might be TRBD1 (6 bases). V dropped 5 bases and J dropped 7 bases, with 15 bases sitting between them. Germline CDR1 and CDR2: MDHEN and SYDVKM. The CDR3 is 13 residues long. The CDR3 DNA reads as TGTGCCAGCAGTACAGGGATTTTGAGGGAGCAGTACTTC. Protein: CASSTGILREQYF.

The V and J genes are TRBV6-4 and TRBJ2-1; 11 positions agree with TRBD2. Unmatched junction bases numbered 8, after V lost 3 bases and J lost 7 bases. The CDR3 covers 16 residues. Germline V lookup: CDR1 MRHNA, CDR2 SNTAGT. The CDR3 sequence is CASSEETSGGTNEQFF. The CDR3 DNA reads as TGTGCCAGCAGTGAAGAAACTAGCGGGGGAACTAATGAGCAGTTCTTC.

The rearrangement uses TRBV19 and TRBJ1-4; a weak D match, TRBD1 (5 bases). CDR1 and CDR2 (germline): LNHDA, SQIVND (reference sequence). V lost 4 bases and J lost 2, with 17 bases in between. The CDR3 is 17 amino acids. The CDR3 reads CASSKPGLATTNEKLFF. CDR3 DNA: TGTGCCAGTAGTAAACCGGGACTAGCGACGACTAATGAAAAACTGTTTTTT.

This chain links TRBV2 with TRBJ1-2; 7 nucleotides match TRBD1. The trim removed 9 bases at V and 4 bases at J, leaving 5 bases unmatched. This CDR3 is built from 12 residues. Germline V gives CDR1 SNHLY, CDR2 FYNNEI. CDR3 DNA: TGTGCCAGTCAGACAGGGATCTATGGCTACACCTTC. It encodes CASQTGIYGYTF. The full variable domain, rest sourced from reference TRBV2 and TRBJ1-2, is EPEVTQTPSHQVTQMGQEVILRCVPISNHLYFYWYRQILGQKVEFLVSFYNNEISEKSEIFDDQFSVERPDGSNFTLKIRSTKLEDSAMYFCASQTGIYGYTFGSGTRLTVV.

The V and J genes are TRBV5-8 and TRBJ1-6, with 7 bases aligning to TRBD1. The CDR3 covers 16 residues. The V and J ends lost 3 bases and 1 base, in that order; junction bases with no gene match: 4. CDR1 and CDR2 from the germline V gene are SGHTS and YDEGEE. The CDR3 region has the DNA TGTGCCAGCAGCTACCGGACAGGATCCTATAATTCACCCCTCCACTTT. Its translation is CASSYRTGSYNSPLHF.

This chain connects TRBV6-5 to TRBJ1-2; perhaps TRBD1 as D (6 bases). The V gene's germline CDR1 is MNHEY and CDR2 SVGAGI. The CDR3 sequence is 14 residues long. Trimming removed 4 bases from V and 8 bases from J, with 17 bases in between. CDR3: CASSSTDRVGGYTF. DNA for the CDR3: TGTGCCAGCAGTTCTACGGACAGAGTGGGAGGCTACACCTTC.

Written as DNA, the CDR3 is TGTGCCAGCAGTTTCGGGGGGCTTTCTAACTATGGCTACACCTTC. This gives the protein CASSFGGLSNYGYTF. The chain joins TRBV27 to TRBJ1-2, with D possibly TRBD1 on 6 matching bases. CDR1 is MNHEY and CDR2 is SMNVEV in the germline V gene (reference sequence). Between the trimmed V and J ends, which lost 3 bases and 0 bases, there was a span of 11 bases. CDR3 length: 15 amino acids.

The chain couples TRBV29-1 to TRBJ2-3, with 7 bases fitting TRBD2. V trimming: 3 bases; J trimming: 0 bases; junction bases outside the gene matches: 3. Per the germline V gene, CDR1 is SQVTM and CDR2 is ANQGSEA. The CDR3 consists of 14 residues. The CDR3 protein is CSVETSSSTDTQYF. The CDR3 DNA reads as TGCAGCGTTGAGACTAGCTCAAGCACAGATACGCAGTATTTT.

The CDR3 DNA follows: TGTGCCTGGAGTGTCAGTCAGGCCCGTGGGGGCTACACCTTC. This sequence encodes CAWSVSQARGGYTF. This rearrangement joins TRBV30 to TRBJ1-2; D is unclear. Germline V lookup: CDR1 GTSNPN, CDR2 SVGIG (reference sequence). Between the trimmed V and J ends, which lost 0 bases and 8 bases, there was a span of 16 bases. This CDR3 region has 14 residues.

J is TRBJ2-5 and V is TRBV13; maybe TRBD1 (6 bases). The CDR3 consists of 14 residues. CDR1 is PRHDT and CDR2 is FYEKMQ in the germline V gene (reference sequence). The ends were cut back, 0 bases at V and 7 bases at J, with 12 bases in the middle. Written as DNA, the CDR3 is TGTGCCAGCAGCTTAGGGGACCAAGGGGGGACCCAGTACTTC. Translated, it gives CASSLGDQGGTQYF.

Only one count was recorded for this clone. The chain uses TRBV6-5 and TRBJ1-6; D unresolved. The V end lost 3 bases, the J end lost 11 bases, and 14 bases lay between the germline ends. CDR1 and CDR2 from the germline V gene are MNHEY and SVGAGI. This CDR3 is 14 amino acids long. The DNA of the CDR3 is TGTGCCAGCAGTTATCGGCGGCAGAATCCACCCCTCCACTTT. Protein product: CASSYRRQNPPLHF.

The chain combines TRBV13 with TRBJ2-6, with D unclear. Germline assignment: CDR1 PRHDT and CDR2 FYEKMQ (reference sequence). The CDR3 covers 14 residues. V was trimmed by 7 bases and J by 3 bases, leaving 10 bases between them. The CDR3 loop is CASTIADGANVLTF. The CDR3 bases are TGTGCCAGCACTATAGCCGATGGGGCCAACGTCCTGACTTTC.

This rearrangement joins TRBV6-1 to TRBJ2-4, with a tentative D call TRBD2 (6 bases). Germline V CDR1 and CDR2: MNHNS, SASEGT. Trimming removed 4 bases from V and 5 bases from J, with 12 bases in between. The length of the CDR3 is 14 residues. The CDR3 protein is CASSVGGVENIQYF. The CDR3 nucleotides are TGTGCCAGCAGTGTGGGGGGAGTGGAAAACATTCAGTACTTC.

The chain uses TRBV2 and TRBJ1-2; 10 bases are a match to TRBD1. Germline V gives CDR1 SNHLY, CDR2 FYNNEI. The CDR3 has 15 amino acids. V lost 3 bases, J lost 4 bases, and 5 bases stayed unmatched. This CDR3 is CASSDRDRGLYGYTF. The CDR3 region has the DNA TGTGCCAGCAGTGACCGGGACAGGGGACTCTATGGCTACACCTTC.

The rearrangement joins TRBV19 to TRBJ1-5; perhaps TRBD1 as D (6 bases). CDR1 and CDR2 (germline): LNHDA, SQIVND (reference sequence). Trimming stripped 2 bases from V and 5 bases from J, with 10 bases between. This CDR3 contains 14 residues. As DNA, the CDR3 is TGTGCCAGTAGTATAACAGGGATGGATCAGCCCCAGCATTTT. This sequence encodes CASSITGMDQPQHF. Full variable domain (remainder filled in from reference TRBV19 and TRBJ1-5): DGGITQSPKYLFRKEGQNVTLSCEQNLNHDAMYWYRQDPGQGLRLIYYSQIVNDFQKGDIAEGYSVSREKKESFPLTVTSAQKNPTAFYLCASSITGMDQPQHFGDGTRLSIL.

V gene TRBV28 combines with J gene TRBJ2-5, with TRBD1 matching 12 bases. After removal of 4 bases from V and 5 bases from J, the junction contained 11 bases not matched to a gene. CDR3 length: 17 amino acids. Germline V gives CDR1 MDHEN, CDR2 SYDVKM. CDR3 sequence: CASSSYSGQGARETQYF. CDR3 DNA sequence: TGTGCCAGCAGTTCCTACTCGGGACAGGGGGCACGGGAGACCCAGTACTTC.

This sequence joins TRBV10-1 and TRBJ2-7, with TRBD1 matching 7 bases. The CDR3 runs to 12 residues. Germline values: CDR1 WNHNN, CDR2 SYGVQD (reference sequence). V gave up 9 bases and J gave up 3 bases; unmatched junction bases: 5. This CDR3 is CASGDSDYEQYF. DNA of the CDR3: TGCGCCAGTGGGGACAGCGACTACGAGCAGTACTTC.

V gene TRBV7-9 combines with J gene TRBJ1-2, with TRBD1 matching over 9 bases. Per the germline V gene, CDR1 is SEHNR and CDR2 is FQNEAQ (reference sequence). With 5 bases clipped from V and 7 bases from J, the junction kept 11 bases outside the gene matches. This CDR3 has 15 residues. The chain's CDR3 is CASSRGQGRAGGYTF. The CDR3 DNA follows: TGTGCCAGCAGCCGAGGACAGGGGCGCGCAGGTGGCTACACCTTC.

The V gene is TRBV29-1, the J gene TRBJ2-1, with D perhaps TRBD1 (5 bases). This CDR3 spans 12 amino acids. Germline V gene data show CDR1 as SQVTM and CDR2 as ANQGSEA. V lost 4 bases and J 8 bases, leaving 12 bases between the germline ends. The CDR3 DNA reads as TGCAGCGTTGCGACAGCCGCGGATGAGCAGTTCTTC. Amino acid sequence: CSVATAADEQFF.

V is TRBV5-6 and J is TRBJ2-7; 16 nucleotides align to TRBD2. The CDR3 covers 16 residues. Per the germline V gene, CDR1 is SGHDT and CDR2 is YYEEEE. J gave up 6 bases and V 4 bases, and 7 bases lay outside the gene matches. The CDR3 nucleotides read TGTGCCAGCAGCATGGGACTAGCGGGGGGGCTCCTCGAGCAGTACTTC. Translating it yields CASSMGLAGGLLEQYF.